Below, 7 T cell receptor beta chains from the same sample are listed, as sequenced in a study of CDR3 diversity in severe acne. TCRdb re-called the PCR reads through MiXCR, storing one row per CDR3 protein. This sample has 100,000 or so distinct CDR3 sequences; roughly half occur once, and the top ten carry around an eighth. Specimen: blood. These TCRs come from a male donor with acne.

This clonotype has just a few counts. This chain joins TRBV9 and TRBJ1-1; 8 nucleotides match TRBD1. Germline V CDR1 and CDR2: SGDLS, YYNGEE. This CDR3 spans 14 amino acids. Trimming cost V 4 bases and J 4 bases; bases outside gene matches: 6. CDR3 bases: TGTGCCAGCAGCACAGGGGGGGCGAGCACTGAAGCTTTCTTT. Protein product: CASSTGGASTEAFF.

This clonotype was observed a few times. The gene calls are TRBV6-4 and TRBJ2-4, with 7 bases lining up with TRBD1. Per germline, CDR1 MRHNA and CDR2 SNTAGT. The trim removed 5 bases at V and 3 bases at J, leaving 10 bases unmatched. This CDR3 contains 16 residues. The CDR3 DNA sequence: TGTGCCAGCAGTTTAATCACAGGGGTAGGCAAAAACATTCAGTACTTC. It translates to CASSLITGVGKNIQYF.

For this clonotype: Without the conserved terminal phenylalanine or tryptophan, this CDR3 likely stems from a read error. The DNA is left out, because the CDR3 cannot be placed on it with certainty; the CDR3 is given as TCRdb lists it. This chain joins TRBV15 and TRBJ2-1; the listed D gene, TRBD2, was not tested against the DNA. The germline V gene has CDR1 LNHNV and CDR2 YYDKDF (reference sequence). The CDR3 numbers 11 amino acids, ends counted. This CDR3 is CATSSFVGAYT.

This clonotype was detected once. This rearrangement joins TRBV20-1 to TRBJ1-5, with unresolved D. This CDR3 contains 16 residues. V lost 5 bases and J 4 bases, leaving 21 bases between the germline ends. Per germline, CDR1 DFQATT and CDR2 SNEGSKA (reference sequence). CDR3 sequence: CSAYTPQGGRNQPQHF. CDR3 bases: TGCAGTGCTTACACACCTCAAGGAGGTCGGAATCAGCCCCAGCATTTT.

This chain connects TRBV29-1 to TRBJ2-2, with 7 bases identical to TRBD2. V was pared by 8 bases and J by 0 bases, with 9 bases of the junction left unmatched. CDR1 SQVTM and CDR2 ANQGSEA come from the germline V gene. The CDR3 runs 15 residues. CDR3 protein: CSIRLGTTNTGELFF. The CDR3 DNA reads as TGCAGCATCCGTTTGGGGACTACGAACACCGGGGAGCTGTTTTTT.

This clonotype was recorded many times. The chain joins TRBV24-1 to TRBJ1-5, with TRBD1 matching 7 bases. With 2 bases clipped from V and 7 bases from J, the junction kept 4 bases outside the gene matches. The germline V gene has CDR1 KGHDR and CDR2 SFDVKD. The CDR3 sequence is 14 residues long. CDR3 nucleotide sequence: TGTGCCACCAGTGATTACAGGGGCGAGCAGCCCCAGCATTTT. Translating it yields CATSDYRGEQPQHF.

Of note for this clonotype: A much larger clone is a single base away; this may be a read error. The conserved final phenylalanine or tryptophan is absent from the CDR3, which likely points to a read error. J is TRBJ1-1 and V is TRBV6-4; D is possibly TRBD1 (6 bases). The CDR3 runs 13 residues. The V gene's germline CDR1 is MRHNA and CDR2 SNTAGT. Trimming shortened V by 6 bases and J by 4 bases, and 12 bases separated the two germline ends. CDR3: CASSETGSTEAFL. The CDR3 DNA reads TGTGCCAGCAGCGAAACAGGGTCCACTGAAGCTTTCCTT.